This T cell receptor beta chain was documented in a study of Ad26.COV2.S vaccination and SARS-CoV-2 variants. Unmatched junction bases numbered 16, after V lost 10 bases and J lost 8 bases. This CDR3 has 16 residues. Germline loops: CDR1 LNHDA, CDR2 SQIVND (reference sequence). Study results and limitations: Assessments of TCR breadth and depth may have underestimated the total T cell responses. Breadth measured for non-spike TCRs was similar across vaccine and placebo recipients. Reported post-vaccination CD8+ and CD4+ T cell responses to spike showed substantial breadth.

The count of this clone is one. Its specificity is not known. Some clones are missing from TCRdb's copy, which holds only in-frame ones; the method was immunoSEQ multiplex PCR. The profile shows more than 150,000 clones, 70% to 90% of them singletons. V and J are TRBV19 and TRBJ1-4, with 10 bases matching TRBD1. The sequence came from a human donor who had recovered from COVID-19. The source was peripheral blood, collected after recovery from COVID-19. The CDR3 coding sequence is TGTGCCACAACCCGGACAGGGGGTACGATCGGAGAAAAACTGTTTTTT. It is translated as CATTRTGGTIGEKLFF.